Each of the 21 T cell receptor beta chains below was sequenced from the same sample in a study of T cells in women clearing cervical HPV infection. Here immunoSEQ multiplex PCR was the method, and the copy in TCRdb shows in-frame clones only, minus some. Recorded here are over 15,000 clones; the top ten clones represent roughly 3%. Sequencing used blood buffy coat. These receptors all come from a woman aged 18 to 75 with a cervical HPV16 infection that either progressed to CIN3+ or cleared (not recorded which).

With regard to this clone: The sequenced fragment ends 3 residues before the CDR3 boundary, so the rest is inferred from the germline J gene. This chain links TRBV20-1 with TRBJ2-4; possible D gene TRBD2, 7 bases. Looked up from germline, CDR1 is DFQATT and CDR2 is SNEGSKA (reference sequence). This CDR3 contains 15 residues. V was clipped by 6 bases and J by 3 bases, with 18 bases between them. The DNA read from the CDR3 is TGCAGTGCCCAAGGAAGGGGGGGAGTCAAAAACATT. Translating gives CSAQGRGGVKNI. From start to end, the CDR3 is CSAQGRGGVKNIQYF.

With respect to this clone: The read ends 3 residues before the CDR3 terminus; that terminus is restored from the germline J gene. The rearrangement uses TRBV7-3 and TRBJ2-1, with D maybe TRBD2 (6 bases). Germline lookup yields CDR1 SGHTA and CDR2 FQGTGA. Trimming left V 2 bases short and J 7 bases short, with 18 bases between. The length of the CDR3 is 16 residues. Incomplete CDR3 DNA: TGTGCCAGCAGCTTATTTTTGCGGGGAGAATCTAATGAG. It specifies CASSLFLRGESNE. The entire CDR3 is CASSLFLRGESNEQFF.

Remarks on this clone: The read stops 3 residues short of the end of the CDR3; the missing end is completed from the germline J gene. The rearrangement joins TRBV29-1 to TRBJ2-7; D ambiguous. Trimming stripped 3 bases from V and 2 bases from J, with 8 bases between. This CDR3 comprises 12 residues. CDR1 and CDR2 (germline): SQVTM, ANQGSEA. The CDR3 bases that were read are TGCAGCGTTGATAAGGGTCCCTACGAG. Its protein is CSVDKGPYE. The whole CDR3 sequence reads CSVDKGPYEQYF.

On this clone itself: Read sequence stops 3 residues before the CDR3 end, and the germline J gene provides the missing end. The rearrangement links TRBV30 to TRBJ2-1; D possibly corresponds to TRBD2 (6 bases). The CDR3 covers 14 residues. Germline V CDR1 and CDR2: GTSNPN, SVGIG (reference sequence). Trimming removed 0 bases from V and 3 bases from J, with 9 bases in between. The CDR3 DNA, read in part, is TGTGCCTGGAGTGTAAGCGGGTACTACAATGAG. It is translated as CAWSVSGYYNE. The full CDR3 is CAWSVSGYYNEQFF.

Turning to this clone: The read ends 3 residues early relative to the CDR3; the germline J gene fills the gap. V gene TRBV5-6 combines with J gene TRBJ1-2, with 7 bases that match TRBD1. Germline CDR1 reads SGHDT; CDR2 reads YYEEEE. The CDR3 spans 15 residues. V was clipped by 4 bases and J by 4 bases; unmatched bases: 10. The sequenced CDR3 bases are TGTGCCAGCAGCCTGTTGGCCGGGACAGTCTATGGC. This translates into CASSLLAGTVYG. The CDR3, in full, reads CASSLLAGTVYGYTF. Looking up the rest from reference TRBV5-6 and TRBJ1-2 gives the full variable domain: DAGVTQSPTHLIKTRGQQVTLRCSPKSGHDTVSWYQQALGQGPQFIFQYYEEEERQRGNFPDRFSGHQFPNYSSELNVNALLLGDSALYLCASSLLAGTVYGYTFGSGTRLTVV.

Of note for this clone: The read finishes 3 residues shy of the CDR3 end, and the germline J gene is used to complete it. The gene calls are TRBV30 and TRBJ1-1, with a weak D call TRBD1 (6 bases). The V end lost 3 bases, the J end lost 1 base, and 6 bases lay between the germline ends. The CDR3 length is 12 residues. Germline lookup yields CDR1 GTSNPN and CDR2 SVGIG (reference sequence). The CDR3: CAWRTGNTEAFF. The sequenced part of the CDR3 DNA is TGTGCCTGGAGGACAGGGAACACTGAA. Full variable domain (missing parts from reference TRBV30 and TRBJ1-1): SQTIHQWPATLVQPVGSPLSLECTVEGTSNPNLYWYRQAAGRGLQLLFYSVGIGQISSEVPQNLSASRPQDRQFILSSKKLLLSDSGFYLCAWRTGNTEAFFGQGTRLTVV.

Remarks on this clone: The CDR3 extends 3 residues past the end of the read, so its final part is completed from the germline J gene. The same CDR3 is also encoded by other DNA sequences in this sample. The chain is built from TRBV7-8 and TRBJ2-5, with TRBD2 matching over 11 bases. Germline-derived CDR1 and CDR2 are SGHVS and FQNEAQ. The CDR3 is 15 residues long. The trim removed 4 bases at V and 7 bases at J, leaving 8 bases unmatched. This chain's CDR3 is CASSSLAGGLGTQYF. The covered CDR3 bases are TGTGCCAGCAGCTCTTTAGCGGGGGGGCTCGGGACC.

This clone is called medium-sized (0.01 to 0.1%) based on its frequency. The read ends 3 residues early relative to the CDR3; the germline J gene fills the gap. The V and J genes are TRBV6-1 and TRBJ2-5; a possible D gene is TRBD1 (5 bases). There are 15 residues in the CDR3. Trimming pared 4 bases from V and 2 bases from J, leaving 14 bases between. In germline, CDR1 is MNHNS, CDR2 SASEGT. The CDR3 DNA, read in part, is TGTGCCAGCAGTGGACAGAGCAGACTTCAAGAGACC. Amino acids: CASSGQSRLQET. The entire CDR3 sequence reads CASSGQSRLQETQYF.

In the case of this clone: The read stops 3 residues short of the end of the CDR3; the missing end is completed from the germline J gene. This sequence joins TRBV7-2 and TRBJ2-5; TRBD2 aligns across 7 bases. Germline V gene lookup returns CDR1 SGHTA and CDR2 FQGNSA. The CDR3 totals 14 residues. V shed 5 bases, J shed 4 bases, and the junction held 7 bases outside the gene matches. The CDR3 sequence: CASSARRGGETQYF. Incomplete CDR3 DNA: TGTGCCAGCAGCGCCAGACGCGGGGGAGAGACC.

Remarks on this clone: The missing CDR3 end, 3 residues past where the read stops, is filled in from the germline J gene. The chain has TRBV20-1 and TRBJ2-5, with a weak D call TRBD2 (6 bases). The CDR3 runs to 13 residues. Trimming took off 5 bases at V and 0 bases at J, with 10 bases between the two ends. Per the germline V gene, CDR1 is DFQATT and CDR2 is SNEGSKA (reference sequence). The covered CDR3 bases are TGCAGTGCTGAGCGGGCGAACCAAGAGACC. Amino acid sequence: CSAERANQET. Given in full, the CDR3 is CSAERANQETQYF.

On this clone: The read comes to an end 3 residues before the CDR3 does, leaving the germline J gene to fill in the end. The chain couples TRBV29-1 to TRBJ1-2; TRBD1 agrees at 10 bases. The CDR3 covers 13 residues. The germline gives CDR1 SQVTM, CDR2 ANQGSEA. This chain's CDR3 is CSVDAGTGDGYTF. Incomplete CDR3 DNA: TGCAGCGTTGACGCCGGGACAGGGGACGGC.

Concerning this clone itself: The read terminates 3 residues before the CDR3 end, so the remaining end is supplied by the germline J gene. This rearrangement joins TRBV2 to TRBJ2-7; D is possibly TRBD1 (5 bases). V gave up 3 bases and J gave up 3 bases, with 18 bases separating them. Germline V gives CDR1 SNHLY, CDR2 FYNNEI. The CDR3 is 16 residues long. This chain's CDR3 is CASSDWGAGKSYEQYF. CDR3 bases read: TGTGCCAGCAGTGACTGGGGTGCAGGGAAGAGCTACGAG.

The DNA read from the CDR3 is TGTGCCAGCAGCCCCCGACAGGCGACCTACGAG. This gives the protein CASSPRQATYE. The CDR3 in full is CASSPRQATYEQYF. V and J are TRBV7-9 and TRBJ2-7; weak D call: TRBD1 (6 bases). The read ends 3 residues early relative to the CDR3; the germline J gene fills the gap. Germline CDR1 is SEHNR and CDR2 is FQNEAQ (reference sequence). CDR3 size: 14 residues. Trimming took 5 bases from V and 2 from J, leaving 13 bases between them.

Partial CDR3 DNA: TGTGCCAGTAGAACGAGAGCTCTCGACAGATTGAACACTGAA. It specifies CASRTRALDRLNTE. The whole CDR3 protein is CASRTRALDRLNTEAFF. The J gene is TRBJ1-1, the V gene TRBV19; D may be TRBD1 (5 bases). The observed sequence ends 3 residues before the CDR3 terminus, with the missing tail filled in from the germline J gene. The CDR3 covers 17 residues. V shed 6 bases and J shed 0 bases, with 20 bases lying between them. Per the germline V gene, CDR1 is LNHDA and CDR2 is SQIVND (reference sequence).

In regard to this clone: The CDR3 goes on 3 residues after the read ends, and that part is filled in from the germline J gene. This chain joins TRBV7-3 and TRBJ2-1, with 8 bases fitting TRBD1. The CDR3 has 15 residues. Per germline, CDR1 SGHTA and CDR2 FQGTGA. V lost 3 bases and J lost 7; bases outside the gene matches: 8. The CDR3 DNA, read in part, is TGTGCCAGCAGCTTGACAGGGGTGGGGGATAATGAG. It encodes CASSLTGVGDNE. In full, the CDR3 is CASSLTGVGDNEQFF.

A word on this clone: The CDR3 end falls 3 residues outside the read, so it is completed with the germline J gene. The V and J genes are TRBV7-2 and TRBJ2-5; 8 bases agree with TRBD2. Germline assignment: CDR1 SGHTA and CDR2 FQGNSA. The CDR3 sequence is 14 residues long. Trimming removed 5 bases from V and 5 bases from J; junction bases left unmatched: 7. CDR3 protein: CASSRGGPMETQYF. The sequenced CDR3 bases are TGTGCCAGCAGCCGCGGGGGGCCGATGGAGACC.

Points on this clone: The read ends 3 residues before the CDR3 terminus; that terminus is restored from the germline J gene. The chain couples TRBV6-2 or TRBV6-3 to TRBJ1-2, with no clear D. Per the germline V gene, CDR1 is MNHEY and CDR2 is SVGEGT. V was clipped by 3 bases and J by 4 bases, with 3 bases between them. This CDR3 contains 11 residues. The part of the CDR3 DNA that was read is TGTGCCAGCAGTTATCGCTATGGC. Translating gives CASSYRYG. The entire CDR3 protein reads CASSYRYGYTF.

A remark on this clone: From the germline J gene comes the end of the CDR3, since the read stops 3 residues before it. The chain joins TRBV5-6 to TRBJ1-1; D is unresolved. The CDR3 is 14 amino acids. Trimming took off 0 bases at V and 1 base at J, with 7 bases between the two ends. Germline loops: CDR1 SGHDT, CDR2 YYEEEE. The sequenced CDR3 bases are TGTGCCAGCAGCTTGGTCTTAGAGAACACTGAA. This sequence encodes CASSLVLENTE. Given in full, the CDR3 is CASSLVLENTEAFF. The full variable domain, its missing parts supplied by reference TRBV5-6 and TRBJ1-1, is DAGVTQSPTHLIKTRGQQVTLRCSPKSGHDTVSWYQQALGQGPQFIFQYYEEEERQRGNFPDRFSGHQFPNYSSELNVNALLLGDSALYLCASSLVLENTEAFFGQGTRLTVV.

A note on this clone: The CDR3 end lies 3 residues beyond the end of the read and is filled in from the germline J gene. The J gene is TRBJ2-3, the V gene TRBV2, with a possible D match to TRBD2 (7 bases). The CDR3 has 15 residues. Trimming removed 3 bases from V and 4 bases from J, with 14 bases in between. Per the germline V gene, CDR1 is SNHLY and CDR2 is FYNNEI. CDR3 DNA (partial): TGTGCCAGCAGTGATTGGGGGGGGCAGGCAGATACG. Its translation: CASSDWGGQADT. The CDR3 in its entirety is CASSDWGGQADTQYF.

This clone is medium-sized by frequency. The DNA ends 3 residues before the CDR3 does, and the rest of the CDR3 is filled in from the germline J gene. V gene TRBV2 combines with J gene TRBJ2-7; 7 bases line up with TRBD1. With V trimmed by 6 bases and J by 0 bases, 5 bases remained unmatched. The CDR3 length is 14 residues. The germline V gene has CDR1 SNHLY and CDR2 FYNNEI. CDR3 DNA, as far as it was read: TGTGCCAGCAGGATACAGGGGAACTCCTACGAG. This gives the protein CASRIQGNSYE. The complete CDR3 sequence is CASRIQGNSYEQYF.

About this clone: The CDR3 end falls 3 residues outside the read, so it is completed with the germline J gene. This sequence joins TRBV20-1 and TRBJ1-1; D is unresolved. Per the germline V gene, CDR1 is DFQATT and CDR2 is SNEGSKA (reference sequence). V lost 3 bases to trimming and J lost 1 base, with 9 bases between them. This CDR3 is 13 amino acids long. The CDR3 region is CSARLTENTEAFF. The CDR3 DNA, read in part, is TGCAGTGCTAGGCTCACAGAGAACACTGAA.